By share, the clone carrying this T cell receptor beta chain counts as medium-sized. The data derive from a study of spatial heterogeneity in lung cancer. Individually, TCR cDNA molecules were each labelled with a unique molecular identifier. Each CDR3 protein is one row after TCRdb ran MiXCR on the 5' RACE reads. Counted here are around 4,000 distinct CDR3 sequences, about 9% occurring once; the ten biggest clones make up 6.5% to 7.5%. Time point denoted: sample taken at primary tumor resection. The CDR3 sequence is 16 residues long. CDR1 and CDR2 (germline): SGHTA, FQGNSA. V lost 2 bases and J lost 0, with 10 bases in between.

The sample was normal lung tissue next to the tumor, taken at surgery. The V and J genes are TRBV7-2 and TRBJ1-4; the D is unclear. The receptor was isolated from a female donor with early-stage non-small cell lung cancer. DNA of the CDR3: TGTGCCAGCAGCTTAAATCCCCCAGCAACTAATGAAAAACTGTTTTTT. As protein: CASSLNPPATNEKLFF.